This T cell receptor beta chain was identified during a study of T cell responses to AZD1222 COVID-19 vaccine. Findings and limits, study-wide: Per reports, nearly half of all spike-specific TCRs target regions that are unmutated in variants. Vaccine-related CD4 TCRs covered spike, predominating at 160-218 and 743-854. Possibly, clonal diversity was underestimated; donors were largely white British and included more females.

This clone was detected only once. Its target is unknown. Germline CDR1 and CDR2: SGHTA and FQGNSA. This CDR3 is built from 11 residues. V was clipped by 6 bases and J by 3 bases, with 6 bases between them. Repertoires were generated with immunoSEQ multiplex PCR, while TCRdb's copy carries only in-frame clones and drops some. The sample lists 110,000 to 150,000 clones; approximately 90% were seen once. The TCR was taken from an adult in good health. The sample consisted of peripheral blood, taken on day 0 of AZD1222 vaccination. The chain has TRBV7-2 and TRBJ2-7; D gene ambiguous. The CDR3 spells CASRLDYEQYF. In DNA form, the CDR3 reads TGTGCCAGCAGGTTGGACTACGAGCAGTACTTC.